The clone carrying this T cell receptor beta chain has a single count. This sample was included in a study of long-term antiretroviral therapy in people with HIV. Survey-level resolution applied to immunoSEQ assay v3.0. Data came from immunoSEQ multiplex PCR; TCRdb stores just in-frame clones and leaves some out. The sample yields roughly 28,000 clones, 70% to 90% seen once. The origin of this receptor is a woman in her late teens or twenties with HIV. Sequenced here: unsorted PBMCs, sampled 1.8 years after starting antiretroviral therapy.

CDR3 sequence (DNA): TGCAGCGTTGCACCACCTCCTAGCTACTCATCGGTGAGGGCTTCTGGAGAAGAGACCCAGTACTTC. It yields the protein CSVAPPPSYSSVRASGEETQYF. The chain couples TRBV29-1 to TRBJ2-5; a possible D gene is TRBD2 (5 bases). This CDR3 has 22 amino acids. V shed 4 bases and J shed 3 bases, with 39 bases lying between them. Germline V gene sequence: CDR1 SQVTM, CDR2 ANQGSEA.